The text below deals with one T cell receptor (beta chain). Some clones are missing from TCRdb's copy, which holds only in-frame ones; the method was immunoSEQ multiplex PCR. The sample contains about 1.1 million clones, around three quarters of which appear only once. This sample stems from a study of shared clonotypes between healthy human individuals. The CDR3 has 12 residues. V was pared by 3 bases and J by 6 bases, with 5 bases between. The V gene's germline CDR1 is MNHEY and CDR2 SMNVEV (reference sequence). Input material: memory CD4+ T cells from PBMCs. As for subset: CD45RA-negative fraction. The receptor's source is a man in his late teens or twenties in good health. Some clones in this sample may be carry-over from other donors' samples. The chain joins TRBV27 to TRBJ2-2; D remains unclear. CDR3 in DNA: TGTGCCAGCAGTTTCTACTCCGGGGAGCTGTTTTTT. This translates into CASSFYSGELFF.